This TCR beta chain was sequenced for a study of T cell responses to AZD1222 COVID-19 vaccine (dated by TCRdb to the early 2020s). As for the study more broadly: A total of approximately 240 trial participants underwent TCR sequencing, of whom some 200 had received two doses of AZD1222 and around 25 had received two doses of the MenACWY control vaccine. Enrollment into the trials was organized by age into subgroups of 18-55, 56-69 and 70-plus years, and those subgroups contained roughly 150, 30 and 60 TCR-sequenced participants, respectively. Paper-wide results and their limitations: In the small 56-69-year group, the increase in depth fell short of significance, most likely because of low power. Conclusions about previously exposed vaccinees are limited, since just five to seven AZD1222 recipients were seropositive for SARS-CoV-2 at baseline. Participants were mostly white British and included more females than males, and it was suggested by the authors that clonal diversity may have been underestimated. Nearly half of unique spike-specific TCRs reportedly recognized epitopes outside regions mutated in the B.1.351 and B.1.1.7 variants. The vaccine-associated CD4 TCRs covered the entire spike protein, and the dominant responses fell in regions 160-218 and 743-854. No day 14 peak-response samples were available, so repertoires were characterized only after the peak T cell response. After two AZD1222 doses, spike-specific TCR breadth and depth were significantly higher than at day 0 and than in MenACWY recipients.

The CDR3 regions of human TCRbeta chains were subjected to immunosequencing. Processing in the source paper ran as follows. TCRs in the repertoires were compared against a reference library of SARS-CoV-2-specific TCRs that had been generated with the MIRA antigen-specificity platform. Breadth was defined as the fraction of unique TCRs that were SARS-CoV-2-associated, and depth was defined as the fraction of total T cells that were SARS-CoV-2-associated. Using the MIRA data, each spike-specific TCR was mapped to the spike region that the TCR reacts to and placed in a CD4 or CD8 class. Log10-transformed breadth and depth values were compared by one-way ANOVA with Sidak's multiple comparisons tests. This immuneACCESS table, as held by TCRdb, lists in-frame sequences with V and J called but not all clones. Of the missing ones, under half trace to an unresolved V gene in checked studies; the others have no known cause. V and J calls and clone size are given by that table; D and trimming were obtained from the DNA. Across this sample there are roughly 150,000 clones, with about 88% seen only once. Jointly, the top ten make up under 8% of the sample.

As for this clone: Its antigen has not been determined. Base qualities are not recorded, but no much larger clone differs from it by a single base.

The sample's time point label, in plain terms: sample from adult after SARS-CoV-2 infection, after symptom onset. A couple of convalescent COVID-19 patients, sampled after symptom onset from adults with prior SARS-CoV-2 infection, were also TCR-sequenced for comparison. The germline V gene encodes CDR1 MNHEY and CDR2 SMNVEV (reference sequence). Germline trimming amounts to 3 bases on V and 5 bases on J, with 10 as the count of junction bases outside the gene matches. Spanning cysteine to phenylalanine, the CDR3 consists of 15 amino acids. CDR3 DNA only is kept here, 45 bases in frame from base 1. This TCR was sampled from an adult who had recovered from COVID-19. The rearranged segments are TRBV27 and TRBJ2-7, with TRBD1 matching 7 junction bases. The sequencing used peripheral blood, collected after recovery from COVID-19. The CDR3 region: CASSLQGQVRNEQYF. The bases read TGTGCCAGCAGTTTGCAAGGACAGGTCAGGAACGAGCAGTACTTC.